This paragraph reports one T cell receptor (beta chain). Only in-frame clones appear in the TCRdb table, and some are missing; sequencing was by immunoSEQ multiplex PCR. The sample consists of roughly 100,000 clones, roughly 80% of them appearing once. The data belong to a study of glioma-infiltrating T cells after dendritic cell vaccination. Across the whole study: Dendritic cells derived from monocytes and pulsed with autologous tumor lysate formed the vaccine.

Selection required adequate fresh-frozen tumor tissue plus more than two years' survival data. This TCR was sampled from a human donor with glioblastoma. The material sequenced was blood, taken before dendritic cell vaccination.

CDR3 region: CASGWGDQPQHF. The CDR3 DNA is TGTGCCAGCGGATGGGGGGATCAGCCCCAGCATTTT. V usage is TRBV27 and J usage is TRBJ1-5, with a tentative D call TRBD1 (5 bases). Deletions cut 8 bases from V and 5 bases from J, with 10 bases between. Germline V gives CDR1 MNHEY, CDR2 SMNVEV (reference sequence). The CDR3 totals 12 residues.